The rows below give T cell receptor beta chains drawn from one sample of a study of T cell repertoires in cytomegalovirus infection. Antigen specificity for these receptors is unknown. TCRdb analysed the reads with MiXCR anew, one entry per CDR3 protein. Of a few hundred thousand distinct CDR3 sequences listed, around 35% are singletons. Sequenced here: cultured PBMCs, sampled from culture after CMV antigen stimulation. The receptors shown here come from a human donor in good health (CMV status not recorded). Some clones in this sample may be carry-over from other donors' samples. Both conserved end residues are part of each CDR3. Fields, in order: D gene, clone size, J gene, V gene, CDR3 DNA, CDR3 protein. A D gene is named only where the DNA matches it firmly. Clone sizes are given selectively: once, few, many, or a class where the clone is expanded.

D gene: TRBD2; clone size: -; J gene: TRBJ2-1; V gene: TRBV20-1; CDR3 DNA: TGCAGTGCAAACCCGACTAGCGGGAGGGGCTACAATGAGCAGTTCTTC; CDR3 protein: CSANPTSGRGYNEQFF
D gene: -; clone size: many; J gene: TRBJ1-4; V gene: TRBV7-2; CDR3 DNA: TGTGCCAGCAGCTTCGCCGAAAAACTGTTTTTT; CDR3 protein: CASSFAEKLFF
D gene: -; clone size: -; J gene: TRBJ1-1; V gene: TRBV19; CDR3 DNA: TGTGCCAGTAGATTGACAGGTGTGAACACTGAAGCTTTCTTT; CDR3 protein: CASRLTGVNTEAFF
D gene: -; clone size: many; J gene: TRBJ2-7; V gene: TRBV10-3; CDR3 DNA: TGTGCCATCGGGGGACCCGGGGGAGTCTACGAGCAGTACTTC; CDR3 protein: CAIGGPGGVYEQYF
D gene: TRBD2; clone size: -; J gene: TRBJ2-3; V gene: TRBV6-1; CDR3 DNA: TGTGCCAGCACCAGGACTAGCGCCACAGATACGCAGTATTTT; CDR3 protein: CASTRTSATDTQYF
D gene: -; clone size: -; J gene: TRBJ2-1; V gene: TRBV12-3/TRBV12-4; CDR3 DNA: TGTGCCAGCAGTTTAGCCCCTGGGAACTCCTACAATGAGCAGTTCTTC; CDR3 protein: CASSLAPGNSYNEQFF
D gene: -; clone size: -; J gene: TRBJ2-1; V gene: TRBV7-2; CDR3 DNA: TGTGCCAGCAGCGCGGGGATGTTATACAATGAGCAGTTCTTC; CDR3 protein: CASSAGMLYNEQFF
D gene: -; clone size: -; J gene: TRBJ2-1; V gene: TRBV19; CDR3 DNA: TGTGCCAGTAGTATCCTAGATCAAGATGAGCAGTTCTTC; CDR3 protein: CASSILDQDEQFF
D gene: -; clone size: -; J gene: TRBJ1-2; V gene: TRBV28; CDR3 DNA: TGTGCCAGCAGACCTTCTCTGGACAGCTATGGCTACACCTTC; CDR3 protein: CASRPSLDSYGYTF
D gene: TRBD1; clone size: -; J gene: TRBJ1-3; V gene: TRBV10-3; CDR3 DNA: TGTGCCATCAGCGGACAGGGGGGCTCTGGAAACACCATATATTTT; CDR3 protein: CAISGQGGSGNTIYF
D gene: TRBD2; clone size: -; J gene: TRBJ2-1; V gene: TRBV7-9; CDR3 DNA: TGTGCCAGCAGCTTATCATGGAGACTAGCGGGAGAAGCAGCTAATGAGCAGTTCTTC; CDR3 protein: CASSLSWRLAGEAANEQFF
D gene: -; clone size: -; J gene: TRBJ2-5; V gene: TRBV7-2; CDR3 DNA: TGTGCCAGCAGCTTAAGCCTCGCCCGCGGAGAAGAGACCCAGTACTTC; CDR3 protein: CASSLSLARGEETQYF
D gene: TRBD1; clone size: few; J gene: TRBJ2-2; V gene: TRBV12-3/TRBV12-4; CDR3 DNA: TGTGCCAGCAGCCTAATGACAGGGTTGAGCACCGGGGAGCTGTTTTTT; CDR3 protein: CASSLMTGLSTGELFF
D gene: -; clone size: -; J gene: TRBJ1-1; V gene: TRBV7-2; CDR3 DNA: TGTGCCAGCAGCTTCGTGGAGCGTGCTGAAGCTTTCTTT; CDR3 protein: CASSFVERAEAFF
D gene: TRBD1; clone size: -; J gene: TRBJ2-3; V gene: TRBV5-4; CDR3 DNA: TGTGCCAGCAGCTCCGGGACAGAAGATACGCAGTATTTT; CDR3 protein: CASSSGTEDTQYF
D gene: -; clone size: -; J gene: TRBJ1-1; V gene: TRBV6-8; CDR3 DNA: TGTGCCAGCAGCCCTCGGATAGACACTGAAGCTTTCTTT; CDR3 protein: CASSPRIDTEAFF
D gene: -; clone size: -; J gene: TRBJ2-2; V gene: TRBV19; CDR3 DNA: TGTGCCAGTAGTATCGCTGCGGGGCTACTCACCGGGGAGCTGTTTTTT; CDR3 protein: CASSIAAGLLTGELFF
D gene: TRBD1; clone size: -; J gene: TRBJ1-6; V gene: TRBV11-3; CDR3 DNA: TGTGCCAGCAGCCGTTCCGGGACAGGGAGCTCCTATAATTCACCCCTCCACTTT; CDR3 protein: CASSRSGTGSSYNSPLHF
D gene: -; clone size: many; J gene: TRBJ2-3; V gene: TRBV20-1; CDR3 DNA: TGCAGTGCAGTGGACGGGGGCACAGATACGCAGTATTTT; CDR3 protein: CSAVDGGTDTQYF
D gene: -; clone size: -; J gene: TRBJ2-5; V gene: TRBV7-8; CDR3 DNA: TGTGCCAGCAGCTTAGGGCCAGCGGGCGGAGAAGAGACCCAGTACTTC; CDR3 protein: CASSLGPAGGEETQYF
D gene: TRBD2; clone size: once; J gene: TRBJ2-2; V gene: TRBV4-1; CDR3 DNA: TGCGCCAGCAGCCAAGACTTGGGGACTAGCGGGGGTACCGGGGAGCTGTTTTTT; CDR3 protein: CASSQDLGTSGGTGELFF
D gene: TRBD2; clone size: -; J gene: TRBJ2-2; V gene: TRBV5-1; CDR3 DNA: TGCGCCAGCAGCTTGGCCCCGAGCGGGAGTAGTGACGGGGAGCTGTTTTTT; CDR3 protein: CASSLAPSGSSDGELFF
D gene: -; clone size: -; J gene: TRBJ2-5; V gene: TRBV10-3; CDR3 DNA: TGTGCCATCTCACCCGGTGGGGCAGAAATCCAAGAGACCCAGTACTTC; CDR3 protein: CAISPGGAEIQETQYF
D gene: -; clone size: few; J gene: TRBJ2-1; V gene: TRBV27; CDR3 DNA: TGTGCCAGCAGTTTTCAGCGGGATGAGCAGTTCTTC; CDR3 protein: CASSFQRDEQFF
D gene: -; clone size: few; J gene: TRBJ1-4; V gene: TRBV7-6; CDR3 DNA: TGTGCCAGCAGCTTAGCTTGGGGCTCTGGGGAAAAACTGTTTTTT; CDR3 protein: CASSLAWGSGEKLFF
D gene: TRBD1; clone size: many; J gene: TRBJ1-2; V gene: TRBV28; CDR3 DNA: TGTGCCACCGCTGACAGGGCAGTGAGCTACACCTTC; CDR3 protein: CATADRAVSYTF
D gene: -; clone size: -; J gene: TRBJ2-2; V gene: TRBV4-1; CDR3 DNA: TGCGCCAGCAGCCAAGATCCCGGCTACAACGGGGAGCTGTTTTTT; CDR3 protein: CASSQDPGYNGELFF
D gene: -; clone size: -; J gene: TRBJ2-3; V gene: TRBV4-1; CDR3 DNA: TGCGCCAGCAGCGAAGGGACTGCTAGCGCGACAGATACGCAGTATTTT; CDR3 protein: CASSEGTASATDTQYF
D gene: -; clone size: -; J gene: TRBJ2-6; V gene: TRBV4-1; CDR3 DNA: TGCGCCAGCAGCCAAGAGTTACGCTCTGGGGCCAACGTCCTGACTTTC; CDR3 protein: CASSQELRSGANVLTF
D gene: TRBD1; clone size: few; J gene: TRBJ1-1; V gene: TRBV28; CDR3 DNA: TGTGCCAGCAGTGGCTTGACAGGGCACACTGAAGCTTTCTTT; CDR3 protein: CASSGLTGHTEAFF
D gene: -; clone size: once; J gene: TRBJ1-1; V gene: TRBV5-8; CDR3 DNA: TGTGCCAGCAGCTTTCAACAGATCATGAACACTGAAGCTTTCTTT; CDR3 protein: CASSFQQIMNTEAFF
D gene: TRBD1; clone size: once; J gene: TRBJ1-2; V gene: TRBV7-2; CDR3 DNA: TGTGCCAGCAGCTTAGGGGGGACAGCGGATGACTATGACTACACCTTC; CDR3 protein: CASSLGGTADDYDYTF
D gene: -; clone size: many; J gene: TRBJ2-5; V gene: TRBV7-2; CDR3 DNA: TGTGCCAGCAGCTTAGCGAAGCGGGCTCAAGAGACCCAGTACTTC; CDR3 protein: CASSLAKRAQETQYF
D gene: TRBD2; clone size: few; J gene: TRBJ2-1; V gene: TRBV6-1; CDR3 DNA: TGTGCCAGCCTTAGGGTGACTAGCGGGGTCTACAATGAGCAGTTCTTC; CDR3 protein: CASLRVTSGVYNEQFF
D gene: TRBD2; clone size: once; J gene: TRBJ2-3; V gene: TRBV4-3; CDR3 DNA: TGCGCCAGCAGCCAAGATAGGACTAGCGGGACCACAGATACGCAGTATTTT; CDR3 protein: CASSQDRTSGTTDTQYF
D gene: -; clone size: few; J gene: TRBJ1-5; V gene: TRBV7-2; CDR3 DNA: TGTGCCAGCAGCTTAAGGAGTCAGCCCCAGCATTTT; CDR3 protein: CASSLRSQPQHF
D gene: TRBD2; clone size: -; J gene: TRBJ2-5; V gene: TRBV14; CDR3 DNA: TGTGCCAGCACCCCTCCCATCCGACTAGCGGGCGGGGGTGGTTCTGGAGAGACCCAGTACTTC; CDR3 protein: CASTPPIRLAGGGGSGETQYF
D gene: TRBD2; clone size: -; J gene: TRBJ2-7; V gene: TRBV10-3; CDR3 DNA: TGTGCCATCAGTAGCGGGAGTCAAGGGACCTACGAGCAGTACTTC; CDR3 protein: CAISSGSQGTYEQYF
D gene: -; clone size: few; J gene: TRBJ1-1; V gene: TRBV20-1; CDR3 DNA: TGCAGTGCTTTGATTGGGGCCATGAACACTGAAGCTTTCTTT; CDR3 protein: CSALIGAMNTEAFF
D gene: -; clone size: -; J gene: TRBJ1-5; V gene: TRBV15; CDR3 DNA: TGTGCCACCAGCAAGGACTTCGGGGAGTCTAATCAGCCCCAGCATTTT; CDR3 protein: CATSKDFGESNQPQHF
D gene: -; clone size: -; J gene: TRBJ2-5; V gene: TRBV7-3; CDR3 DNA: TGTGCCAGCAGCTCGGATGGTAGCGGAAACCAGTACTTC; CDR3 protein: CASSSDGSGNQYF
D gene: -; clone size: -; J gene: TRBJ2-5; V gene: TRBV12-5; CDR3 DNA: TGTGCTAGTGGTTGGGGGTCGTCGGGCCAAGAGACCCAGTACTTC; CDR3 protein: CASGWGSSGQETQYF
D gene: -; clone size: -; J gene: TRBJ1-5; V gene: TRBV30; CDR3 DNA: TGTGCCTGGAGTGGCGGGCCCTTAGCTACGCATTTT; CDR3 protein: CAWSGGPLATHF